The clone carrying this T cell receptor beta chain was observed a single time. Its antigen is still unknown. This record comes from a study of cytomegalovirus exposure and HLA in healthy donors. General study findings and limits: In vitro testing confirmed a few CMV-associated chains as specific for CMV antigens. Cytomegalovirus status was reportedly diagnosed by the classifier with high specificity and sensitivity. Equally common other TCR beta chains were less clonally expanded than HLA-associated ones, a later analysis found. V- and J-gene trimming of TCR beta was linked (in a later analysis) to a missense DCLRE1C variant.

Per the germline V gene, CDR1 is SGHTA and CDR2 is FQGTGA. The CDR3 runs to 13 residues. PCR used 60 Vbeta primers and 13 Jbeta primers. TCRdb's copy holds only in-frame clones and misses some; the assay was immunoSEQ multiplex PCR. The sample includes approximately 82,000 clones, 78% of them seen just once. The gene calls are TRBV7-3 and TRBJ2-5, with 10 bases aligning to TRBD1. The better agreement between TRBJ2-7 and the DNA end casts doubt on the J call. The material sequenced was PBMCs. The sequence was obtained from a man aged 35-49 years in good health and CMV-seronegative. In DNA, the CDR3 is TGTGCCAGCAGCTTGGGGACAGGGGACGAGCAGTACTTC. This sequence encodes CASSLGTGDEQYF.